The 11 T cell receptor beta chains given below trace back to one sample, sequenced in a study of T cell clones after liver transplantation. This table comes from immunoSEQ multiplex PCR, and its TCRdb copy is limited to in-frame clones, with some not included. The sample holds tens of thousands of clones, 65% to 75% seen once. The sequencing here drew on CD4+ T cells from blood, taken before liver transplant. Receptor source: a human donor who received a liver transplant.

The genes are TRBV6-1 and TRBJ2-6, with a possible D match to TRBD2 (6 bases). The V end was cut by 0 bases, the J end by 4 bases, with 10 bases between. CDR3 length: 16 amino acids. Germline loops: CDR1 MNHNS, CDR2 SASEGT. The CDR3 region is CASSEAGTLGANVLTF. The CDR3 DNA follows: TGTGCCAGCAGTGAAGCAGGGACTTTAGGGGCCAACGTCCTGACTTTC.

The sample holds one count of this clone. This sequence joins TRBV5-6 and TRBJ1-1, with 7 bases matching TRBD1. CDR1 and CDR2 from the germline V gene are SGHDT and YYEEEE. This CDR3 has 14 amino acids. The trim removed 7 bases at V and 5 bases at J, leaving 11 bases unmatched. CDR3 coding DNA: TGTGCCAGCGAGCAAAACAGGGGTATGACTGAAGCTTTCTTT. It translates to CASEQNRGMTEAFF.

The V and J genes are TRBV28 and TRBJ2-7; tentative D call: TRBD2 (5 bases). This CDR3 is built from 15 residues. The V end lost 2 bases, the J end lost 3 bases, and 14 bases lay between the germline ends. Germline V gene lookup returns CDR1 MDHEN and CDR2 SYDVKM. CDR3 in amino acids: CASSLPGIGFYEQYF. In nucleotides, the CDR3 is TGTGCCAGCAGTTTACCGGGGATAGGATTCTACGAGCAGTACTTC.

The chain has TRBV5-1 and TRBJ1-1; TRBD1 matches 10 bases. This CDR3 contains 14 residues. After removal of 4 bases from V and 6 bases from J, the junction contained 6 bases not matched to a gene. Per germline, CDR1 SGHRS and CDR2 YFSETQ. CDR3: CASSKDRGNAEAFF. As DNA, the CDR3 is TGCGCCAGCAGCAAGGACAGGGGGAATGCTGAAGCTTTCTTT.

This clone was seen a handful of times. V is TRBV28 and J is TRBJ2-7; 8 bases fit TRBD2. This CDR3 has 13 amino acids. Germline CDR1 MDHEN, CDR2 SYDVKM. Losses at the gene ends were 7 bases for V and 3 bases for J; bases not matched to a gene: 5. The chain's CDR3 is CASTLAGNYEQYF. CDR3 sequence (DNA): TGTGCCAGCACCTTAGCGGGGAACTACGAGCAGTACTTC.

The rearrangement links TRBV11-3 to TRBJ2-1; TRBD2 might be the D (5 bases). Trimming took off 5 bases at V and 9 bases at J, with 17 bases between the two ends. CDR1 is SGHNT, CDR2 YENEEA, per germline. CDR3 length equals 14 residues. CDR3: CASSPHPLGSEQFF. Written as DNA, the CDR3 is TGTGCCAGCAGCCCGCACCCCTTAGGGAGTGAGCAGTTCTTC.

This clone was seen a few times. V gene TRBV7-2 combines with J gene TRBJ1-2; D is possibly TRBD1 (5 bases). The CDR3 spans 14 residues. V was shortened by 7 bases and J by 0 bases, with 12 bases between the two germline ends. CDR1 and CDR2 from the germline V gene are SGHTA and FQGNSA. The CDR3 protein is CASTRQIANYGYTF. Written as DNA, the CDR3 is TGTGCCAGCACCCGACAGATAGCTAACTATGGCTACACCTTC. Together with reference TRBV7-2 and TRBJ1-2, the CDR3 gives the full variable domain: GAGVSQSPSNKVTEKGKDVELRCDPISGHTALYWYRQSLGQGLEFLIYFQGNSAPDKSGLPSDRFSAERTGGSVSTLTIQRTQQEDSAVYLCASTRQIANYGYTFGSGTRLTVV.

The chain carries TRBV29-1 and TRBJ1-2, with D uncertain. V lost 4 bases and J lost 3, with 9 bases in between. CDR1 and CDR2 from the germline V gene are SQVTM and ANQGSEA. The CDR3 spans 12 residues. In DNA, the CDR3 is TGCAGCGTTGTAGGCGGGTACTATGGCTACACCTTC. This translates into CSVVGGYYGYTF.

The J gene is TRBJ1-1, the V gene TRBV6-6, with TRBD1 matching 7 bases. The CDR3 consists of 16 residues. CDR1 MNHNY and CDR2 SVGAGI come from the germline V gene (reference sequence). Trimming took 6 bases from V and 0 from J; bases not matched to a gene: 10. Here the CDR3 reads CASRTGQKFLNTEAFF. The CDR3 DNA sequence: TGTGCCAGCAGAACGGGACAGAAATTCTTGAACACTGAAGCTTTCTTT.

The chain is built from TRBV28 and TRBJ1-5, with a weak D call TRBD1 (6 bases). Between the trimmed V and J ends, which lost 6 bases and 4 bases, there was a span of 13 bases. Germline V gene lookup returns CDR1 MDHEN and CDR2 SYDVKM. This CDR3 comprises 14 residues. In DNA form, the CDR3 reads TGTGCCAGCAGCCCGGACAGCCGTAATCAGCCCCAGCATTTT. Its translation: CASSPDSRNQPQHF.

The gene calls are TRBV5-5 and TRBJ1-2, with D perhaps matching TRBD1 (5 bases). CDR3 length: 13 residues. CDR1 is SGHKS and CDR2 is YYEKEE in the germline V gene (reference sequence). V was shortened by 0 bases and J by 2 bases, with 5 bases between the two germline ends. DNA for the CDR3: TGTGCCAGCAGCTTGGGACAGAACTATGGCTACACCTTC. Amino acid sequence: CASSLGQNYGYTF. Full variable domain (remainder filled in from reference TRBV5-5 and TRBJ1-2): DAGVTQSPTHLIKTRGQQVTLRCSPISGHKSVSWYQQVLGQGPQFIFQYYEKEERGRGNFPDRFSARQFPNYSSELNVNALLLGDSALYLCASSLGQNYGYTFGSGTRLTVV.